The source of this T cell receptor (beta chain) is a study of T cell repertoires in cytomegalovirus infection. Study at large: Public signatures in TCR beta pointed to CMV infection and matching HLA type.

MiXCR, applied by TCRdb to the reads, yields one record per CDR3 protein. The table lists approximately 910,000 distinct CDR3 sequences, 31% of them singletons, with 13% in the top ten. Germline CDR1 reads LGHNA; CDR2 reads YNFKEQ. V dropped 4 bases and J dropped 8 bases, with 15 bases sitting between them. The CDR3 consists of 14 residues. In regard to this clonotype: What it binds is unknown.

Findings and caveats of the study: Cumulative frequency of public TCR beta families picked out carriers of CMV plus the relevant HLA. It was HLA-C-restricted CMV-specific TCR beta clonotypes that dominated the response ex vivo.

This receptor was taken from a human donor in good health (CMV status not recorded). Some clones in this sample may be carry-over from other donors' samples. The V gene is TRBV4-2, the J gene TRBJ2-1; a possible D gene is TRBD1 (6 bases). Here the sequenced sample was cultured CD8+ T cells from PBMCs, taken from culture after CMV antigen stimulation. CDR3 in amino acids: CASSRTSQGDEQFF. As DNA, the CDR3 is TGTGCCAGCAGCCGAACGTCACAGGGAGATGAGCAGTTCTTC.